The 19 T cell receptor beta chains below all came from one sample that was sequenced in a study of CDR3 diversity in severe acne. TCRdb called the PCR reads again in MiXCR, with one record for every CDR3 protein. The table lists about 86,000 distinct CDR3 sequences, 45% to 65% of them singletons. The sample consisted of blood. The receptors were gathered from a male donor in good health, without acne.

This chain links TRBV10-1 with TRBJ2-4, with TRBD1 matching 10 bases. The CDR3 has 14 amino acids. V lost 5 bases and J lost 4; bases outside the gene matches: 2. Germline lookup yields CDR1 WNHNN and CDR2 SYGVQD (reference sequence). The CDR3 region has the DNA TGCGCCAGCAGTCCGGGACAGGGGAAAAACATTCAGTACTTC. This sequence encodes CASSPGQGKNIQYF.

This clonotype was observed a handful of times. This sequence joins TRBV20-1 and TRBJ2-5; TRBD1 agrees at 7 bases. The J segment lost 1 base and the V segment lost 5 bases, leaving 4 bases of the junction unmatched. This CDR3 is built from 13 residues. Germline V CDR1 and CDR2: DFQATT, SNEGSKA (reference sequence). CDR3 in amino acids: CSARRQGQETQYF. The CDR3 DNA follows: TGCAGTGCTCGAAGACAGGGCCAAGAGACCCAGTACTTC.

The chain combines TRBV25-1 with TRBJ2-3; 9 bases match TRBD2. Unmatched junction bases numbered 12, after V lost 6 bases and J lost 8 bases. Germline assignment: CDR1 MGHDK and CDR2 SYGVNS. CDR3 length: 15 amino acids. CDR3 nucleotide sequence: TGTGCCAGCAGCTCCGTAGCGGGGGCGCCCCCTACGCAGTATTTT. This codes for CASSSVAGAPPTQYF.

Of note for this clonotype: Possible read error: a much larger clone is one base away. The gene calls are TRBV25-1 and TRBJ1-4, with unresolved D. Germline-derived CDR1 and CDR2 are MGHDK and SYGVNS. The CDR3 spans 11 residues. The CDR3 spells CASRENEKLSF. CDR3 sequence (DNA): TGTGCCAGCAGGGAAAATGAAAAACTGTCTTTT.

The genes are TRBV29-1 and TRBJ1-6; perhaps TRBD1 as D (5 bases). Germline lookup yields CDR1 SQVTM and CDR2 ANQGSEA. This CDR3 has 13 residues. V lost 7 bases, J lost 7 bases, and 14 bases lay in between. DNA of the CDR3: TGCAGCGCACCGGGACCGGTAAATTCACCCCTCCACTTT. As protein: CSAPGPVNSPLHF.

This clonotype has more than one count but fewer than ten. This chain links TRBV5-4 with TRBJ2-1; 10 bases agree with TRBD2. Germline values: CDR1 SGHNT, CDR2 YYREEE (reference sequence). V lost 4 bases to trimming and J lost 3 bases; unmatched junction nucleotides: 4. The CDR3 consists of 15 residues. CDR3 in DNA: TGTGCCAGCAGCCGTACTAGCGGGGTCTACAATGAGCAGTTCTTC. It encodes CASSRTSGVYNEQFF.

This clonotype showed up just a few times. The rearrangement uses TRBV24-1 and TRBJ2-5, with 9 bases lining up with TRBD1. Germline-derived CDR1 and CDR2 are KGHDR and SFDVKD. J was trimmed by 5 bases and V by 5 bases; bases with no gene match: 14. This CDR3 contains 17 residues. The DNA of the CDR3 is TGTGCCACCAGTGCCGGGCGTATAGGACAGGGGACGGAGACCCAGTACTTC. This codes for CATSAGRIGQGTETQYF.

The chain is built from TRBV11-2 and TRBJ1-1; no definite D call. Germline-derived CDR1 and CDR2 are SGHAT and FQNNGV. V lost 5 bases to trimming and J lost 4 bases, with 11 bases between them. The CDR3 consists of 13 residues. The CDR3 region is CASSLEQSTEAFF. DNA of the CDR3: TGTGCCAGCAGCCTTGAACAGAGCACTGAAGCTTTCTTT.

This rearrangement joins TRBV4-2 to TRBJ1-5; TRBD1 aligns across 11 bases. J was trimmed by 8 bases and V by 1 base; bases with no gene match: 7. There are 16 residues in the CDR3. Germline V gene sequence: CDR1 LGHNA, CDR2 YNFKEQ. The DNA for the CDR3 is TGTGCCAGCAGCCAAGGGGACAGGGGGTGGGAAGAGCCCCAGCATTTT. Protein: CASSQGDRGWEEPQHF.

V and J are TRBV2 and TRBJ1-5, with D tentatively TRBD1 (6 bases). The CDR3 is made up of 15 amino acids. Deletions cut 2 bases from V and 0 bases from J, with 8 bases between. CDR1 is SNHLY and CDR2 is FYNNEI in the germline V gene. CDR3 protein: CASSEQGHSNQPQHF. The CDR3 DNA reads TGTGCCAGCAGTGAACAGGGGCATAGCAATCAGCCCCAGCATTTT.

V usage is TRBV12-3 or TRBV12-4 and J usage is TRBJ2-7; 9 bases align to TRBD2. The CDR3 spans 14 residues. V lost 6 bases, J lost 4 bases, and 7 bases stayed unmatched. The CDR3 spells CASRQSAGGYEQYF. The CDR3 nucleotides read TGTGCCAGCAGACAAAGCGCGGGAGGGTACGAGCAGTACTTC.

This clonotype has just one count. An end of the junction differs from the germline gene, which may be a read error. V and J are TRBV7-9 and TRBJ1-2; 8 positions match TRBD1. The CDR3 has 14 residues. Germline V gene sequence: CDR1 SEHNR, CDR2 FQNEAQ (reference sequence). CDR3 sequence: CASRLFGQGYGHTF. The CDR3, as DNA: TGTGCCAGCAGGCTTTTTGGACAGGGCTATGGCCACACCTTC.

This clonotype was detected many times. This chain connects TRBV25-1 to TRBJ2-5; TRBD1 is a possible D gene (5 bases). Trimming removed 2 bases from V and 0 bases from J, with 10 bases in between. CDR1 and CDR2 (germline): MGHDK, SYGVNS. The CDR3 runs to 15 residues. CDR3 in amino acids: CASSEGAANQETQYF. The CDR3 DNA follows: TGTGCCAGCAGTGAAGGGGCGGCGAACCAAGAGACCCAGTACTTC.

With regard to this clonotype: Mismatch with germline at one junction end may stem from a read error. The chain employs TRBV7-3 and TRBJ1-3; D is uncertain. Germline CDR1 reads SGHTA; CDR2 reads FQGTGA. The CDR3 spans 13 residues. CDR3 sequence (DNA): TGTGCCAGCAGCGAAGGGTGTAGAAACACCATAAATTTC. Protein sequence: CASSEGCRNTINF. The full variable domain, its missing parts supplied by reference TRBV7-3 and TRBJ1-3, is GAGVSQTPSNKVTEKGKYVELRCDPISGHTALYWYRQSLGQGPEFLIYFQGTGAADDSGLPNDRFFAVRPEGSVSTLKIQRTERGDSAVYLCASSEGCRNTINFGEGSWLTVV.

This clonotype was observed many times. This rearrangement joins TRBV6-9 to TRBJ2-1, with D perhaps assigned TRBD1 or TRBD2 (6 bases each). This CDR3 is built from 19 residues. Trimming left V 3 bases short and J 5 bases short, with 26 bases between. Germline loops: CDR1 MNHGY, CDR2 SVAAGI. Here the CDR3 DNA reads TGTGCCAGCAGTTACCCGGCCGCCGGGGGCTCTACCCACCACAATGAGCAGTTCTTC. Protein sequence: CASSYPAAGGSTHHNEQFF.

This clonotype was seen ten or more times. This CDR3 is CASSYSARARFGQPQHF. CDR3 nucleotides: TGTGCCAGCAGTTACTCGGCCAGGGCGAGATTCGGGCAGCCCCAGCATTTT. This chain joins TRBV6-6 and TRBJ1-5; tentatively, D is TRBD1 (5 bases). The CDR3 has 17 residues. Per the germline V gene, CDR1 is MNHNY and CDR2 is SVGAGI (reference sequence). V lost 0 bases, J lost 7 bases, and 19 bases lay in between.

The rearrangement uses TRBV7-2 and TRBJ1-2; D perhaps matches TRBD1 (6 bases). Germline assignment: CDR1 SGHTA and CDR2 FQGNSA. CDR3 length: 13 amino acids. V was cut by 6 bases and J by 3 bases, with 11 bases left in between. The CDR3 bases are TGTGCCAGCAGACTGGACAGCTACTATGGCTACACCTTC. This codes for CASRLDSYYGYTF.

This chain connects TRBV13 to TRBJ2-7; TRBD2 aligns across 10 bases. Germline assignment: CDR1 PRHDT and CDR2 FYEKMQ (reference sequence). J lost 9 bases, V lost 5 bases, and 10 bases had no gene match. There are 14 residues in the CDR3. The DNA for the CDR3 is TGTGCCAGCAGCCCCGGGACTAGCGTTGCAGGGCAGTACTTC. It is translated as CASSPGTSVAGQYF. The whole variable domain, filled in from reference TRBV13 and TRBJ2-7, reads AAGVIQSPRHLIKEKRETATLKCYPIPRHDTVYWYQQGPGQDPQFLISFYEKMQSDKGSIPDRFSAQQFSDYHSELNMSSLELGDSALYFCASSPGTSVAGQYFGPGTRLTVT.

V is TRBV29-1 and J is TRBJ1-5, with D possibly matching TRBD1 (5 bases). The CDR3 spans 13 residues. Germline values: CDR1 SQVTM, CDR2 ANQGSEA. V lost 6 bases and J lost 4, with 13 bases in between. DNA of the CDR3: TGCAGCGTAGGGGACGACGGAAATCAGCCCCAGCATTTT. Protein: CSVGDDGNQPQHF.